Included here is one T cell receptor beta chain sequence, with context. This sample is drawn from a study of blood T cell repertoires in COVID-19. Study-wide context: PBMCs, B-cell-depleted T cells, or T cells were the source of the cDNA or gDNA that made up the material.

The assay was immunoSEQ multiplex PCR, and TCRdb's table has in-frame clones only and misses some. In the table there are about 240,000 clones, approximately 80% of which are singletons. V was pared by 3 bases and J by 6 bases, with 3 bases of the junction left unmatched. The CDR3 runs to 14 residues. Germline V gene lookup returns CDR1 LNHDA and CDR2 SQIVND (reference sequence). This clonotype was obtained from a man aged 25 to 40 who had recovered from COVID-19. What was sequenced was peripheral blood. The chain uses TRBV19 and TRBJ2-1; 9 nucleotides line up with TRBD2. The CDR3 loop reads CASSIAGGPNEQFF. The CDR3 DNA is TGTGCCAGTAGTATCGCGGGGGGGCCCAATGAGCAGTTCTTC.